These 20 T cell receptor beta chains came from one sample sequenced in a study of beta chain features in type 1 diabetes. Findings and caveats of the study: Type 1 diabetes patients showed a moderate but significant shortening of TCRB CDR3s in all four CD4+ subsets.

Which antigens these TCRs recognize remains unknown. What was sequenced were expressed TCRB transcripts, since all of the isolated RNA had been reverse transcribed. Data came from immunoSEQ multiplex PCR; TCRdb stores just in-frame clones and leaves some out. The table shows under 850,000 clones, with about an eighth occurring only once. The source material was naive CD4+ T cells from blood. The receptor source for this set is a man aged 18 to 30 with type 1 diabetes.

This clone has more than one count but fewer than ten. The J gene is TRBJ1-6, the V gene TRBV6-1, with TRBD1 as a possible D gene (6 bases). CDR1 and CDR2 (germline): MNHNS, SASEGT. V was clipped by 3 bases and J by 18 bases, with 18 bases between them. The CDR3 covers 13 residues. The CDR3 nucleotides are TGTGCCAGCAGTGACGTCCGGGACACCGCCGCCCACTTT. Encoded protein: CASSDVRDTAAHF.

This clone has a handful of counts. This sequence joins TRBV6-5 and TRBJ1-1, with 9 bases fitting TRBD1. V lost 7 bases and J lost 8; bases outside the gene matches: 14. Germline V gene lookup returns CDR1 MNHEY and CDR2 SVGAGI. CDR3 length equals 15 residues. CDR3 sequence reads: CASMVSGTGFTEAFF. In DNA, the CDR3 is TGTGCCAGCATGGTCTCCGGGACAGGGTTTACAGAAGCTTTCTTT.

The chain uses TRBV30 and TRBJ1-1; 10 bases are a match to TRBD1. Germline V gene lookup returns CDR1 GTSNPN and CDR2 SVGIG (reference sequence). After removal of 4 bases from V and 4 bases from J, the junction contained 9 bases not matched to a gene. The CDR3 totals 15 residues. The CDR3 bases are TGTGCCTGGAAAAAACCGGGACAGGGGCTCACTGAAGCTTTCTTT. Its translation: CAWKKPGQGLTEAFF.

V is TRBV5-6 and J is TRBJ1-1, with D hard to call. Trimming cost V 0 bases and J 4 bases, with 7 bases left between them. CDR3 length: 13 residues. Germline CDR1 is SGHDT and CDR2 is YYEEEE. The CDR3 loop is CASSLGAATEAFF. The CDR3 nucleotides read TGTGCCAGCAGCTTGGGGGCCGCCACTGAAGCTTTCTTT.

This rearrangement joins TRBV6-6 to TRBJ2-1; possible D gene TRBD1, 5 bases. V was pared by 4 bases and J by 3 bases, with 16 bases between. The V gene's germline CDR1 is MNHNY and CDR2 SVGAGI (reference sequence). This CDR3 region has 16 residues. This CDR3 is CASSSALTGYYNEQFF. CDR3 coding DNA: TGTGCCAGCAGTTCTGCCCTAACAGGTTACTACAATGAGCAGTTCTTC.

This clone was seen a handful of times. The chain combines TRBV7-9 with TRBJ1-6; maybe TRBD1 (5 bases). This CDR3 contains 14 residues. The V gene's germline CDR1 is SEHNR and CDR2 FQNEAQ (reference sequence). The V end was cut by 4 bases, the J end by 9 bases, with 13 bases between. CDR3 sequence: CASSSRQGASPLHF. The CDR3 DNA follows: TGTGCCAGCAGCTCACGGCAGGGCGCTTCACCCCTCCACTTT.

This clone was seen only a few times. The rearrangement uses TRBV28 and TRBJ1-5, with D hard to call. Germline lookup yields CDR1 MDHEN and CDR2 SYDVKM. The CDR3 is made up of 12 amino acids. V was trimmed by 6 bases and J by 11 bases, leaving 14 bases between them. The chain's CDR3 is CASRPPQKSQHF. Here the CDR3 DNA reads TGTGCCAGCAGACCACCACAGAAGTCCCAGCATTTT.

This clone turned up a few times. The CDR3 DNA reads as TGTGCCAGCAGGGCCGGGACCTGGGGGACCGGGGAGCTGTTTTTT. It encodes CASRAGTWGTGELFF. This chain links TRBV25-1 with TRBJ2-2; D tentatively reads TRBD1 or TRBD2 (5 bases each). The V gene lost 6 bases and the J gene lost 5 bases, with 16 bases spanning the gap. This CDR3 is 15 amino acids long. The V gene's germline CDR1 is MGHDK and CDR2 SYGVNS.

For the CDR3, the DNA is TGCAGCCCTCGGACCGCCGGGGAGACCCAGTACTTC. It is translated as CSPRTAGETQYF. The V gene is TRBV29-1, the J gene TRBJ2-5, with D unresolved. This CDR3 is 12 amino acids long. Germline values: CDR1 SQVTM, CDR2 ANQGSEA. V was shortened by 8 bases and J by 5 bases, with 15 bases between the two germline ends.

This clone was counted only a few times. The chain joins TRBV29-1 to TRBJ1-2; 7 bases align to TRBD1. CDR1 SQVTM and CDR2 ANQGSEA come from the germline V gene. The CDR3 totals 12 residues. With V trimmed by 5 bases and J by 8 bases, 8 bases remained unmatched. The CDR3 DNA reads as TGCAGCGTTTTATCCGGGACAGCGGGCTACACCTTC. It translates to CSVLSGTAGYTF.

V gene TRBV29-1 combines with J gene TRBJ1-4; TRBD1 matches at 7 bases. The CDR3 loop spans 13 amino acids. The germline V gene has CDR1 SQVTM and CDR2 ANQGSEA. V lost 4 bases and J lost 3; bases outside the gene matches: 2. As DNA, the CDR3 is TGCAGCGTTGCCGGGACAGCTAATGAAAAACTGTTTTTT. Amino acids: CSVAGTANEKLFF. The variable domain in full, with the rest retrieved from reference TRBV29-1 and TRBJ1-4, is SAVISQKPSRDICQRGTSLTIQCQVDSQVTMMFWYRQQPGQSLTLIATANQGSEATYESGFVIDKFPISRPNLTFSTLTVSNMSPEDSSIYLCSVAGTANEKLFFGSGTQLSVL.

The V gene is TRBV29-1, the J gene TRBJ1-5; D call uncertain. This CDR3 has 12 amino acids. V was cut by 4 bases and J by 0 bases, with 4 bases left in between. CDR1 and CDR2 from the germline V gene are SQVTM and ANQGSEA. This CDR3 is CSVAASNQPQHF. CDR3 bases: TGCAGCGTTGCTGCTAGCAATCAGCCCCAGCATTTT.

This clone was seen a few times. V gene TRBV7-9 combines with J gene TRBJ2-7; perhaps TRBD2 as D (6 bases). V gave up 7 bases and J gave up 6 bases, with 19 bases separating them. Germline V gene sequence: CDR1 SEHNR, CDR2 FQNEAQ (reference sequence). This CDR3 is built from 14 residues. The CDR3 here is CASTPPLRDFEQYF. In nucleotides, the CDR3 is TGTGCCAGCACCCCCCCACTCAGGGACTTCGAGCAGTACTTC. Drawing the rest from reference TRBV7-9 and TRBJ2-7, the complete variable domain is DTGVSQNPRHKITKRGQNVTFRCDPISEHNRLYWYRQTLGQGPEFLTYFQNEAQLEKSRLLSDRFSAERPKGSFSTLEIQRTEQGDSAMYLCASTPPLRDFEQYFGPGTRLTVT.

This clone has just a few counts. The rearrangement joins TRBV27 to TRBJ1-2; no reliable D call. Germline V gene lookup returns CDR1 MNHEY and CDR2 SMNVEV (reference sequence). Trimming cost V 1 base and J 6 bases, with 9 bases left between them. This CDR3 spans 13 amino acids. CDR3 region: CASSLFVGHGYTF. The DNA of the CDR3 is TGTGCCAGCAGTTTATTCGTAGGTCATGGCTACACCTTC.

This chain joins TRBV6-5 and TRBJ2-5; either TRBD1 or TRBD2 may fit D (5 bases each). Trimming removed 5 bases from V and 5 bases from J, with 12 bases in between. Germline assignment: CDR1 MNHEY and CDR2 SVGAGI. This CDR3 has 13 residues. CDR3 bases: TGTGCCAGCAGTCGCCCTGGGACCGAGACCCAGTACTTC. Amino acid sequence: CASSRPGTETQYF.

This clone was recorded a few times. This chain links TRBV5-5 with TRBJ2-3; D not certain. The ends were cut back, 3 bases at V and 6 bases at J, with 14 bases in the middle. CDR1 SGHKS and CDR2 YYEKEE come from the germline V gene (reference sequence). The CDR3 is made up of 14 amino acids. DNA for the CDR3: TGTGCCAGCAGCTCCCCGTCCCCTAGTGATACGCAGTATTTT. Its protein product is CASSSPSPSDTQYF.

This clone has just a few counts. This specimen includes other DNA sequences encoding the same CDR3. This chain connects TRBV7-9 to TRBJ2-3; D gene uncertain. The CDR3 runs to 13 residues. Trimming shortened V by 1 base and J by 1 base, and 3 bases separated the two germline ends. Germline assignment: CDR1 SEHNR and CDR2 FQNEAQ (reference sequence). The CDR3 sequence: CASSLVGTDTQYF. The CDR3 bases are TGTGCCAGCAGCTTAGTGGGCACAGATACGCAGTATTTT.

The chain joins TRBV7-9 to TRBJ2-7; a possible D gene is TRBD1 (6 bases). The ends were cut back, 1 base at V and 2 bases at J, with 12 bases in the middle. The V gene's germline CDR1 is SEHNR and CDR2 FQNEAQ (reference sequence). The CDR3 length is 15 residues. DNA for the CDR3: TGTGCCAGCAGCTTAGATGGGGGCCGGACCTACGAGCAGTACTTC. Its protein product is CASSLDGGRTYEQYF.

The CDR3 DNA reads TGTGCCAGCAGCCTGATGGGACACCACTACGAGCAGTACTTC. It codes for CASSLMGHHYEQYF. The chain has TRBV7-2 and TRBJ2-7, with D maybe TRBD1 (6 bases). The CDR3 has 14 amino acids. V lost 5 bases, J lost 3 bases, and 14 bases lay in between. Germline V CDR1 and CDR2: SGHTA, FQGNSA.

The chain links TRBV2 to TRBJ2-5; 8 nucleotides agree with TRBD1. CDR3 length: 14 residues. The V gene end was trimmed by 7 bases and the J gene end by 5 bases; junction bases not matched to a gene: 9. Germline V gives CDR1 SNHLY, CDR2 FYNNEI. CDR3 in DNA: TGTGCCAGCACACGGACAGGGAGGTTGGAGACCCAGTACTTC. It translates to CASTRTGRLETQYF.